The source of this T cell receptor (beta chain) is a study of cytomegalovirus exposure and HLA in healthy donors. Study-wide results and limits: In an earlier analysis, productive rearrangement rates for most beta V segments clustered near 87% or 30%. A later analysis reported that several of the most significant clusters appeared to be linked to common viral pathogens, among them Epstein-Barr virus. On later analysis, the bulk of CMV-associated TCR beta chains appeared to be HLA-restricted.

Germline V CDR1 and CDR2: LGHNA, YSLEER. The trim removed 1 base at V and 7 bases at J, leaving 10 bases unmatched. The CDR3 runs to 16 residues. Nominally healthy donors were sampled, though unrecorded immune exposures were likely. Note on this clone: The antigen is undetermined.

The study ran its PCR with 60 Vbeta and 13 Jbeta primers. Produced via immunoSEQ multiplex PCR; TCRdb's table is partial and in-frame only. The table records about 160,000 clones, over 70% of them present only once. The sample was PBMCs. This clonotype was obtained from a man aged 25-40 years in good health and CMV-seronegative. The genes are TRBV4-3 and TRBJ2-5, with 9 bases fitting TRBD2. The CDR3 here is CASSQVAGGGEATQYF. CDR3 sequence (DNA): TGCGCCAGCAGCCAAGTTGCGGGGGGGGGCGAAGCGACCCAGTACTTC.